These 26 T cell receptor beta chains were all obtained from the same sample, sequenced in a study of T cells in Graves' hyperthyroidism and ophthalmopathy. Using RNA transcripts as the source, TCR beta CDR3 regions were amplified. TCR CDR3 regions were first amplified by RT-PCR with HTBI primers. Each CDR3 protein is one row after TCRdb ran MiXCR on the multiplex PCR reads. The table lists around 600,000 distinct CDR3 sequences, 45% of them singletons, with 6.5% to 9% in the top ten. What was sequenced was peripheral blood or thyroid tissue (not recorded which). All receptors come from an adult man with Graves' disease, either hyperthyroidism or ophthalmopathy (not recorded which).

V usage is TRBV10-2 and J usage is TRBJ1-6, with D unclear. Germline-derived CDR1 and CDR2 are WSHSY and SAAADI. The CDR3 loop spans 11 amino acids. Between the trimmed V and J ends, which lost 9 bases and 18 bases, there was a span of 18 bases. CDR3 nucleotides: TGCGCCAGTATGGAGGGTCGGGCCCCCCACTTT. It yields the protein CASMEGRAPHF.

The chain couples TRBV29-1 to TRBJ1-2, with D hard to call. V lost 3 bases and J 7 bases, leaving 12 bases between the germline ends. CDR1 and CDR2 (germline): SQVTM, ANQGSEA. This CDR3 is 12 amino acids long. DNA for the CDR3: TGCAGCGTTGACCGGGGTATAGGTGGCTACACCTTC. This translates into CSVDRGIGGYTF. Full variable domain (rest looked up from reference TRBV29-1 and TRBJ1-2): SAVISQKPSRDICQRGTSLTIQCQVDSQVTMMFWYRQQPGQSLTLIATANQGSEATYESGFVIDKFPISRPNLTFSTLTVSNMSPEDSSIYLCSVDRGIGGYTFGSGTRLTVV.

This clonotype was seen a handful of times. CDR3 sequence reads: CATRPEGRKAFF. The CDR3 DNA follows: TGTGCCACCCGACCAGAGGGACGGAAAGCTTTCTTT. The rearrangement links TRBV2 to TRBJ1-1; D might be TRBD1 (5 bases). The V end was cut by 10 bases, the J end by 9 bases, with 18 bases between. Germline V gene sequence: CDR1 SNHLY, CDR2 FYNNEI. The CDR3 has 12 amino acids.

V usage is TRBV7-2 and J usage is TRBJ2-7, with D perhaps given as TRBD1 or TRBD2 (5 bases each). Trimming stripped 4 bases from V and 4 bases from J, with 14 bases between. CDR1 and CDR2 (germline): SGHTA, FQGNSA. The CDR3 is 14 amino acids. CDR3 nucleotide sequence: TGTGCCAGCAGCTATGGGGACCAACTTTACGAGCAGTACTTC. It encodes CASSYGDQLYEQYF. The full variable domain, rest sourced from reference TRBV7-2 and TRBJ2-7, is GAGVSQSPSNKVTEKGKDVELRCDPISGHTALYWYRQSLGQGLEFLIYFQGNSAPDKSGLPSDRFSAERTGGSVSTLTIQRTQQEDSAVYLCASSYGDQLYEQYFGPGTRLTVT.

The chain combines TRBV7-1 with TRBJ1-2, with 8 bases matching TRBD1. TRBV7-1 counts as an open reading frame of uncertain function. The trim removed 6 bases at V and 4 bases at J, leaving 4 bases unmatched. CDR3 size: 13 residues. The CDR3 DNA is TGTGCCAGCAGGCTCACAGGGGGCTATGGCTACACCTTC. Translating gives CASRLTGGYGYTF.

CDR3 sequence: CSLLQGGRTEAFF. In DNA form, the CDR3 reads TGCAGCTTATTACAGGGTGGAAGGACTGAAGCTTTCTTT. V gene TRBV29-1 combines with J gene TRBJ1-1; D possibly corresponds to TRBD1 (6 bases). Between the trimmed V and J ends, which lost 8 bases and 5 bases, there was a span of 18 bases. The V gene's germline CDR1 is SQVTM and CDR2 ANQGSEA. The CDR3 runs 13 residues.

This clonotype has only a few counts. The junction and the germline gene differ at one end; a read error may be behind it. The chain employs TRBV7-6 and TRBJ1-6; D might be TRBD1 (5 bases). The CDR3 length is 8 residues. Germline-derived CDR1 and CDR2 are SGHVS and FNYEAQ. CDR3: CASSLGDF. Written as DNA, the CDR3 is TGTGCCAGCAGCTTGGGGGACTTT.

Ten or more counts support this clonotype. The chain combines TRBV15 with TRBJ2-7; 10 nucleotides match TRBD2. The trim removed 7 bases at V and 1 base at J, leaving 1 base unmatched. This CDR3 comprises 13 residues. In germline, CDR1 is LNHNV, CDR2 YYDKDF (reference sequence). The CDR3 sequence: CATKREGSYEQYF. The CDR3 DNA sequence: TGTGCCACCAAGCGGGAGGGATCCTACGAGCAGTACTTC. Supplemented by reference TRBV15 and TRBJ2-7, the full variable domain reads DAMVIQNPRYQVTQFGKPVTLSCSQTLNHNVMYWYQQKSSQAPKLLFHYYDKDFNNEADTPDNFQSRRPNTSFCFLDIRSPGLGDTAMYLCATKREGSYEQYFGPGTRLTVT.

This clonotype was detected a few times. The CDR3 loop reads CASSLDPLNYGYTF. The CDR3 DNA reads TGTGCCAGCAGCTTAGACCCACTTAACTATGGCTACACCTTC. V gene TRBV7-2 combines with J gene TRBJ1-2, with unresolved D. The CDR3 spans 14 residues. V lost 1 base, J lost 1 base, and 7 bases lay in between. The germline V gene encodes CDR1 SGHTA and CDR2 FQGNSA.

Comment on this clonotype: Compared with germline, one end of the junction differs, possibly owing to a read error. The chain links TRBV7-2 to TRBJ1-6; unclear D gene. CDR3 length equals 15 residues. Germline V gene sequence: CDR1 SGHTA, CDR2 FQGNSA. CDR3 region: CVSSDTDSYNSPLHF. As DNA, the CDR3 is TGTGTCAGCAGCGACACCGACTCCTATAATTCACCCCTCCACTTT.

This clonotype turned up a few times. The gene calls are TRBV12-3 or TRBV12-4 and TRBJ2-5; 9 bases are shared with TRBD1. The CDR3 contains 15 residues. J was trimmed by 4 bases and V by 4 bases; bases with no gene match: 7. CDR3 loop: CASSSPGTGRETQYF. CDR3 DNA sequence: TGTGCCAGCAGTTCCCCCGGGACAGGGAGAGAGACCCAGTACTTC.

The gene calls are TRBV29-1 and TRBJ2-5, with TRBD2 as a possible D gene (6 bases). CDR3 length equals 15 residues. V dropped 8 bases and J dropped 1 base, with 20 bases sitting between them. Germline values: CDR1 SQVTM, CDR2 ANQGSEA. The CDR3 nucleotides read TGCAGCTCACTGAGGGCGGGACCGAGCCAAGAGACCCAGTACTTC. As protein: CSSLRAGPSQETQYF.

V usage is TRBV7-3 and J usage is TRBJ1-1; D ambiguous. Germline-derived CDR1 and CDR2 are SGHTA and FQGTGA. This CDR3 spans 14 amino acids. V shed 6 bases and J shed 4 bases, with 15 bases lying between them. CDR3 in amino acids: CASSPGRVGTEAFF. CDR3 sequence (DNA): TGTGCCAGCAGTCCCGGGAGGGTAGGCACTGAAGCTTTCTTT.

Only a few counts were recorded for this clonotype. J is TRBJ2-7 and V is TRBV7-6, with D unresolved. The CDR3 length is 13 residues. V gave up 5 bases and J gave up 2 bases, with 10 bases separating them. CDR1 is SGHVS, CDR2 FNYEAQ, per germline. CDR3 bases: TGTGCCAGCAGCGCCGGCCGGACCTACGAGCAGTACTTC. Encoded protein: CASSAGRTYEQYF.

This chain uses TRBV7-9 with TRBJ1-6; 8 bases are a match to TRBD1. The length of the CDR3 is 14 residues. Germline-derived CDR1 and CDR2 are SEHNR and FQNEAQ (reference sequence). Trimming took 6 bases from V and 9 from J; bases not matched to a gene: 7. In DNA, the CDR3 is TGTGCCAGCAGAGAAACAGGGGGTGCTTCACCCCTCCACTTT. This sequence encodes CASRETGGASPLHF.

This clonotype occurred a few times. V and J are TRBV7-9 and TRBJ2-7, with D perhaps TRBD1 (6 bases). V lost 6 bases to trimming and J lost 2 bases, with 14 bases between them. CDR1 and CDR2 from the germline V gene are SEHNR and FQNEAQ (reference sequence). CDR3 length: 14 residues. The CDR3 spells CASRKGGRAYEQYF. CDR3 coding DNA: TGTGCCAGCAGGAAAGGGGGTAGGGCCTACGAGCAGTACTTC. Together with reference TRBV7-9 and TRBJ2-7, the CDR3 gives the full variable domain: DTGVSQNPRHKITKRGQNVTFRCDPISEHNRLYWYRQTLGQGPEFLTYFQNEAQLEKSRLLSDRFSAERPKGSFSTLEIQRTEQGDSAMYLCASRKGGRAYEQYFGPGTRLTVT.

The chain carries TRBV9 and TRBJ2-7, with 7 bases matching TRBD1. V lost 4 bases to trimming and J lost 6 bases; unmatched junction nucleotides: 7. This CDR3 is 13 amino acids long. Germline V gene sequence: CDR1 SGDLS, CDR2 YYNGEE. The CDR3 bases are TGTGCCAGCAGCCAAGGGGCAGGGGGCGAGCAGTACTTC. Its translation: CASSQGAGGEQYF.

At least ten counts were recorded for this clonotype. The DNA for the CDR3 is TGCAGCGCGCTAGGGAGCCTAAAACTGTTTTTT. The encoded protein is CSALGSLKLFF. V is TRBV29-1 and J is TRBJ1-4; D call uncertain. Germline loops: CDR1 SQVTM, CDR2 ANQGSEA. Trimming cost V 7 bases and J 10 bases, with 13 bases left between them. The CDR3 extends over 11 amino acids.

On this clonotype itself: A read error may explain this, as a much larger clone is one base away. The CDR3 sequence is CSVEAGQGKDEQYF. CDR3 DNA sequence: TGCAGCGTTGAAGCAGGCCAGGGGAAGGACGAGCAGTACTTC. The chain recombines TRBV29-1 with TRBJ2-7, with D possibly being TRBD1 (6 bases). Trimming cost V 1 base and J 5 bases, with 15 bases left between them. This CDR3 region has 14 residues. CDR1 and CDR2 (germline): SQVTM, ANQGSEA.

The CDR3 bases are TGTGCCAGCAGTGGAACCGAGAGGGACACCGGGGAGCTGTTTTTT. This gives the protein CASSGTERDTGELFF. The rearrangement links TRBV2 to TRBJ2-2; a possible D gene is TRBD2 (5 bases). V lost 4 bases and J 3 bases, leaving 12 bases between the germline ends. CDR3 length: 15 amino acids. Looked up from germline, CDR1 is SNHLY and CDR2 is FYNNEI.

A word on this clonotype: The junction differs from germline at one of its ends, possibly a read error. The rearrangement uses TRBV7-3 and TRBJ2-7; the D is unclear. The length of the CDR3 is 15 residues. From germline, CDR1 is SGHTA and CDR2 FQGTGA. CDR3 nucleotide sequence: TGCGCCAGCAGCCAAGTTTCTCGGGCCTCCTACGAGCAGTACTTC. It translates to CASSQVSRASYEQYF.

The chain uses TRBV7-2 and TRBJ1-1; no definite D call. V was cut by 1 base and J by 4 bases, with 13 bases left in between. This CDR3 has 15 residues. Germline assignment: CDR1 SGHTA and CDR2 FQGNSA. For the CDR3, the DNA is TGTGCCAGCAGCTTAGAGCCCGTGAGGACCACTGAAGCTTTCTTT. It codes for CASSLEPVRTTEAFF.

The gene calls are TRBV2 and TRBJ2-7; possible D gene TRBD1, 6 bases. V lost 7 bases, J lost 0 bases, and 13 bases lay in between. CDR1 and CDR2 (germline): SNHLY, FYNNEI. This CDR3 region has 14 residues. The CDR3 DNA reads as TGTGCCAGCAATCTGGACAGTAGCTCCTACGAGCAGTACTTC. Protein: CASNLDSSSYEQYF. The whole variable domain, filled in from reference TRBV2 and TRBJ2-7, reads EPEVTQTPSHQVTQMGQEVILRCVPISNHLYFYWYRQILGQKVEFLVSFYNNEISEKSEIFDDQFSVERPDGSNFTLKIRSTKLEDSAMYFCASNLDSSSYEQYFGPGTRLTVT.

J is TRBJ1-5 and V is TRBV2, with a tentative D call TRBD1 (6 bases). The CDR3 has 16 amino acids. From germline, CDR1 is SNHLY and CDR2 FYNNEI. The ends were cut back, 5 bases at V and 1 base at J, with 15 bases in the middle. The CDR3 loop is CASSPRRRGSNQPQHF. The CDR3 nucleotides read TGTGCCAGCAGTCCGAGACGGAGGGGGAGCAATCAGCCCCAGCATTTT.

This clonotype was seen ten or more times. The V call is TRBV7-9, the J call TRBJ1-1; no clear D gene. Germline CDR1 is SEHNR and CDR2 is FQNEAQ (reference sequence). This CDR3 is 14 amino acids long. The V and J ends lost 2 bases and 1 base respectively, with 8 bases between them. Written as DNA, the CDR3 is TGTGCCAGCAGCTTAACGGCGGAGAACACTGAAGCTTTCTTT. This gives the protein CASSLTAENTEAFF.

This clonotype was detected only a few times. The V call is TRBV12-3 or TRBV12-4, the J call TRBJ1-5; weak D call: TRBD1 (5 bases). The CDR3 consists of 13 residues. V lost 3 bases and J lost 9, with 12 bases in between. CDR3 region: CASSFQGGGPQHF. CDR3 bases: TGTGCCAGCAGTTTCCAGGGAGGTGGGCCCCAGCATTTT.